Listed below are T cell receptor beta chains from one sample, sequenced in a study of response to subunit inactivated influenza vaccine. TCRdb redid the calling of the RT-PCR reads with MiXCR, one entry per CDR3 protein. The repertoire has about 620,000 distinct CDR3 sequences, around 10% of them found once; the top ten carry approximately 10%. The same data also contributed to another study, on T cells expressing NK-cell markers.

The sample here was PBMCs from blood, taken on the day of vaccination. The receptors shown here come from a man aged 45 to 65 who received an inactivated influenza vaccine. Both conserved end residues are part of each CDR3. The D gene is left open where the match is weak. Not all rows give a size; the values are once, few, many and, for expanded clones, a class.

TRBV30	12	NA	few	TRBJ1-1	TGTGCCTGGAACCCGGGGAACACTGAAGCTTTCTTT	CAWNPGNTEAFF
TRBV25-1	12	NA	many	TRBJ1-6	TGTGCCAGCAATTCCCCCGGTTCACCCCTCCACTTT	CASNSPGSPLHF
TRBV6-2/TRBV6-3	14	NA	few	TRBJ1-1	TGTGCCAGCAGTTACTCGGTGGGGCGGACTGAAGCTTTCTTT	CASSYSVGRTEAFF
TRBV6-2/TRBV6-3	14	NA	few	TRBJ2-2	TGTGCCAGCAGTTACGCACAGGGCACCGGGGAGCTGTTTTTT	CASSYAQGTGELFF
TRBV3-1	16	NA	many	TRBJ2-1	TGTGCCAGCAGCCAAAAGGTGGGGGGGCGAAACAATGAGCAGTTCTTC	CASSQKVGGRNNEQFF
TRBV12-3/TRBV12-4	15	NA	few	TRBJ2-1	TGTGCCAGCAGAAATAGTAGAAGCTCCTACAATGAGCAGTTCTTC	CASRNSRSSYNEQFF
TRBV5-6	15	TRBD1	NA	TRBJ2-1	TGTGCCAGCAGCTTAGGGTCAGGGGGCTTAAATGAGCAGTTCTTC	CASSLGSGGLNEQFF
TRBV20-1	14	NA	few	TRBJ2-5	TGCAGTGCTAGGTCGGTATGGGGAGAAGAGACCCAGTACTTC	CSARSVWGEETQYF
TRBV9	16	TRBD2	NA	TRBJ2-1	TGTGCCAGCAGCGTAGTTGGGCTAGCGGGAACTAATGAGCAGTTCTTC	CASSVVGLAGTNEQFF
TRBV6-1	15	NA	few	TRBJ2-7	TGTGCCAGCAACCACATTTCATCTCAAACCTACGAGCAGTACTTC	CASNHISSQTYEQYF
TRBV28	14	NA	many	TRBJ2-7	TGTGCCAGCAGTTTTGCCAGACAGGACGACGAGCAGTACTTC	CASSFARQDDEQYF
TRBV20-1	18	TRBD1	few	TRBJ2-1	TGCAGTGCTGGCCCTGCGACCCCATACAGGGGGCATGGGGATGAGCAGTTCTTC	CSAGPATPYRGHGDEQFF
TRBV19	15	NA	few	TRBJ2-7	TGTGCCAGTAGTATTGGATTAAGAGGACTCTACGAGCAGTACTTC	CASSIGLRGLYEQYF
TRBV11-2	15	NA	few	TRBJ2-1	TGTGCCAGCAGCTTAAGGGGCCGTACTCTGGATGAGCAGTTCTTC	CASSLRGRTLDEQFF
TRBV24-1	17	TRBD2	NA	TRBJ2-3	TGTGCCACCAGTGAGGGGACTAGCGGACCAGGGACAGATACGCAGTATTTT	CATSEGTSGPGTDTQYF
TRBV10-3	14	NA	NA	TRBJ2-7	TGTGCCATCAGTGAGACAGGGACTACCTACGAGCAGTACTTC	CAISETGTTYEQYF
TRBV6-2/TRBV6-3	14	TRBD1	NA	TRBJ2-7	TGTGCCAGCAGTAGAACAGGGGGAGACTACGAGCAGTACTTC	CASSRTGGDYEQYF
TRBV12-3/TRBV12-4	15	NA	NA	TRBJ2-1	TGTGCCAGCAGAACCGACAGAGACGCCTACAATGAGCAGTTCTTC	CASRTDRDAYNEQFF
TRBV6-2/TRBV6-3	16	NA	NA	TRBJ2-1	TGTGCCAGCAGTTACGCTGGTCTAGTTGTCTGGAATGAGCAGTTCTTC	CASSYAGLVVWNEQFF
TRBV20-1	15	NA	NA	TRBJ2-2	TGCAGTGCTAGAGACGTGGCGCTGAACACCGGGGAGCTGTTTTTT	CSARDVALNTGELFF
TRBV7-8	14	TRBD1	NA	TRBJ1-3	TGTGCCAGCAGCGCCGGGACAGCTGGAAACACCATATATTTT	CASSAGTAGNTIYF
TRBV5-1	14	NA	NA	TRBJ2-2	TGCGCCAGCTCGTCTACTCCGGGGATCGGGGAGCTGTTTTTT	CASSSTPGIGELFF
TRBV5-1	16	NA	few	TRBJ2-5	TGCGCCAGCAGCGCCGCAGTAACGGGAGTGGAAGAGACCCAGTACTTC	CASSAAVTGVEETQYF
TRBV11-2	15	TRBD1	NA	TRBJ2-3	TGTGCCAGCAGCCACGGACAGGGACGCACAGATACGCAGTATTTT	CASSHGQGRTDTQYF
TRBV12-5	17	TRBD1	few	TRBJ2-3	TGTGCTAGTTCGGGCGGCGAGGCAGGGGGCTCGGCAGATACGCAGTATTTT	CASSGGEAGGSADTQYF
TRBV9	15	TRBD1	few	TRBJ2-1	TGTGCCAGCAGCCCCCGGACAGGGGCCTACAATGAGCAGTTCTTC	CASSPRTGAYNEQFF
TRBV20-1	14	TRBD2	few	TRBJ2-7	TGCAGTGCTAGAATAGCGGGAGGGCCTTACGAGCAGTACTTC	CSARIAGGPYEQYF
TRBV5-1	16	NA	NA	TRBJ2-7	TGCGCCAGCAGCTCTTCGACAGGCCGGGGGTCCTACGAGCAGTACTTC	CASSSSTGRGSYEQYF
TRBV5-1	14	NA	few	TRBJ2-7	TGCGCCAGCAGCTTGTACACAGGGTCTAGCGAGCAGTACTTC	CASSLYTGSSEQYF
TRBV7-2	14	TRBD1	few	TRBJ2-1	TGTGCCAGCAGCCCGGGACAGGGTCGGGATGAGCAGTTCTTC	CASSPGQGRDEQFF
TRBV5-1	14	NA	few	TRBJ2-2	TGCGCCAGCAGCACCGCGGACATCGCCGGGGAGCTGTTTTTT	CASSTADIAGELFF
TRBV29-1	13	NA	few	TRBJ2-1	TGCAGCGTCAGCATTACTGGCAGCAATGAGCAGTTCTTC	CSVSITGSNEQFF
TRBV6-1	13	NA	NA	TRBJ2-3	TGTGCCAGCAGTGAAATGCCGGGGGATACGCAGTATTTT	CASSEMPGDTQYF
TRBV5-1	14	NA	NA	TRBJ1-1	TGCGCCAGCAGCTTTGGGGCCCCGAGTGGTGAAGCTTTCTTT	CASSFGAPSGEAFF
TRBV5-1	14	TRBD1	few	TRBJ1-1	TGCGCCAGCAGCAGGGACAGGGGGCCCACTGAAGCTTTCTTT	CASSRDRGPTEAFF
TRBV14	17	NA	NA	TRBJ2-6	TGTGCCAGCAGCCAAGCGAAGGGGCTTGATGGGGCCAACGTCCTGACTTTC	CASSQAKGLDGANVLTF
TRBV4-2	14	TRBD2	NA	TRBJ2-1	TGTGCCAGCAATGGGGGAGGGCCCTACAATGAGCAGTTCTTC	CASNGGGPYNEQFF
TRBV4-2	22	TRBD2	NA	TRBJ2-5	TGTGCCAGCAGCCAAAAACCAAGATCGGCAGAGAGACTAGCGGGAAGAAAAGAGACCCAGTACTTC	CASSQKPRSAERLAGRKETQYF
TRBV5-1	13	NA	NA	TRBJ2-1	TGCGCCAGCAGGGACCCATCCTACAATGAGCAGTTCTTC	CASRDPSYNEQFF
TRBV5-5	18	TRBD2	NA	TRBJ2-2	TGTGCCAGCAGCCCCCGGGTGGGTGCGGGAGCGGGCACCGGGGAGCTGTTTTTT	CASSPRVGAGAGTGELFF
TRBV7-2	14	NA	NA	TRBJ1-5	TGTGCCAGCAGCTTCTTAGACGGGAATCAGCCCCAGCATTTT	CASSFLDGNQPQHF
TRBV3-1	15	NA	few	TRBJ2-5	TGTGCCAGCAGCCAAGTGGTTACCGCCGGGGAGACCCAGTACTTC	CASSQVVTAGETQYF
TRBV12-3/TRBV12-4	17	TRBD2	few	TRBJ2-3	TGTGCCAGCAGTTTAGGGATTAGCGGGGGTAGCACAGATACGCAGTATTTT	CASSLGISGGSTDTQYF
TRBV9	15	TRBD1	many	TRBJ2-1	TGTGCCAGCAGCGTAGGACAGGGGGCTTACAATGAGCAGTTCTTC	CASSVGQGAYNEQFF
TRBV7-9	14	NA	NA	TRBJ2-6	TGTGCCAGCAGCATTAGGTCTGGGGCCAACGTCCTGACTTTC	CASSIRSGANVLTF
TRBV7-2	14	NA	NA	TRBJ2-1	TGTGCCAGCAGTCCTAGGGGGGGTCACAATGAGCAGTTCTTC	CASSPRGGHNEQFF
TRBV12-3/TRBV12-4	17	TRBD2	few	TRBJ2-2	TGTGCCAGCAGTTTATATGTTTGGGCGGGGGACACCGGGGAGCTGTTTTTT	CASSLYVWAGDTGELFF
TRBV28	12	NA	many	TRBJ2-7	TGTGCCAGCAGTTTGCCCCACTACGAGCAGTACTTC	CASSLPHYEQYF